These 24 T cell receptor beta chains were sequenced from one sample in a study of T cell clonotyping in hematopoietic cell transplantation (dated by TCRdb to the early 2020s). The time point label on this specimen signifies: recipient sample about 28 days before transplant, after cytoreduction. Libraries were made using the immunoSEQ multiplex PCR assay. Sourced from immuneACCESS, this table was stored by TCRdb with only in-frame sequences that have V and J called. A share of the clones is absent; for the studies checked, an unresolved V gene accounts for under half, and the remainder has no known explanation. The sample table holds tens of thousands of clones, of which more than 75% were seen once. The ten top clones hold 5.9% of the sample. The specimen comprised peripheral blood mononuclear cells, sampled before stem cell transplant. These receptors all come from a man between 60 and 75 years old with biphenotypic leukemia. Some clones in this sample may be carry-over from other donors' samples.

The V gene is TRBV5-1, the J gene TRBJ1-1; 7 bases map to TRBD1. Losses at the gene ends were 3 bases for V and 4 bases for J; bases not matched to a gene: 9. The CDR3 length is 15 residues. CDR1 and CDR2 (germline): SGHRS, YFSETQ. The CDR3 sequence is CASSSGTGAGTEAFF. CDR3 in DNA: TGCGCCAGCAGCTCTGGAACAGGGGCGGGCACTGAAGCTTTCTTT.

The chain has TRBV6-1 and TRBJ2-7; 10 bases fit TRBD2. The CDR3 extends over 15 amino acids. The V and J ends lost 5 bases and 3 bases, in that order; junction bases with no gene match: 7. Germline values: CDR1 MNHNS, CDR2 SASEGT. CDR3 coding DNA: TGTGCCAGCAGTCTAGCGGGAGAGGGTAGCTACGAGCAGTACTTC. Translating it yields CASSLAGEGSYEQYF.

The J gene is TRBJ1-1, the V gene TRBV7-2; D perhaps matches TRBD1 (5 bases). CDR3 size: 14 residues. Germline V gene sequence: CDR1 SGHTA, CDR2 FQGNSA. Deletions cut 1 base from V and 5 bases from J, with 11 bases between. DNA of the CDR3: TGTGCCAGCAGCTTAGAAGGGGAATGGACTGAAGCTTTCTTT. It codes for CASSLEGEWTEAFF. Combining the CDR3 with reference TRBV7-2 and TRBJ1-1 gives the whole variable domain GAGVSQSPSNKVTEKGKDVELRCDPISGHTALYWYRQSLGQGLEFLIYFQGNSAPDKSGLPSDRFSAERTGGSVSTLTIQRTQQEDSAVYLCASSLEGEWTEAFFGQGTRLTVV.

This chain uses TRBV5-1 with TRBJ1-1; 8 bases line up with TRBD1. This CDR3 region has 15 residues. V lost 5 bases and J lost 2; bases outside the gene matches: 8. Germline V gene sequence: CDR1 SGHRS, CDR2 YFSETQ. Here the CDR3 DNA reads TGCGCCAGCAGTTTATTGACAGGGGAAAACACTGAAGCTTTCTTT. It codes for CASSLLTGENTEAFF.

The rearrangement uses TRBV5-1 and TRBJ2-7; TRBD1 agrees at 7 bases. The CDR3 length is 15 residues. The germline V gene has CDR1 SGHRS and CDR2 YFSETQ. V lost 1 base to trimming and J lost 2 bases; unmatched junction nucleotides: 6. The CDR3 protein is CASSLWSGGPYEQYF. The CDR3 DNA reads TGCGCCAGCAGCTTGTGGTCAGGGGGACCCTACGAGCAGTACTTC.

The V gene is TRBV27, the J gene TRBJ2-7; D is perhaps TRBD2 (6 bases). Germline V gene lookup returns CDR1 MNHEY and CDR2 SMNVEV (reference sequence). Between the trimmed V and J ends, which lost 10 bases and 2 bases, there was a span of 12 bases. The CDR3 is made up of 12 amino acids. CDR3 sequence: CATGGLAYEQYF. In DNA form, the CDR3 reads TGTGCCACCGGGGGTCTTGCCTACGAGCAGTACTTC.

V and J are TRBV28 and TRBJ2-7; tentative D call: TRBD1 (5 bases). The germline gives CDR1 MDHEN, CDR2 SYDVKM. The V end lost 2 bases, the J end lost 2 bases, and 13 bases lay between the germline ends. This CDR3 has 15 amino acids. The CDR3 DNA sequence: TGTGCCAGCAGTTTAGTTCCAGGGCGAGCCTACGAGCAGTACTTC. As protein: CASSLVPGRAYEQYF.

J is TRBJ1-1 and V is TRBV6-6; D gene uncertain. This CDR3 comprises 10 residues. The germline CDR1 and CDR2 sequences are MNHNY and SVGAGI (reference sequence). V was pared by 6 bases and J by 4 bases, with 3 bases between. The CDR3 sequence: CASRLTEAFF. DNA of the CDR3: TGTGCCAGCAGGCTCACTGAAGCTTTCTTT.

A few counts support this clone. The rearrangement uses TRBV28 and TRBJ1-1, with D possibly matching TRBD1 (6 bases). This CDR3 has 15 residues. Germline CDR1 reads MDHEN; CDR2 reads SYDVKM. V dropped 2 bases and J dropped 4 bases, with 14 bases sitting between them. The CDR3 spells CASSLRGQGGTEAFF. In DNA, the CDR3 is TGTGCCAGCAGTTTACGGGGGCAAGGGGGCACTGAAGCTTTCTTT.

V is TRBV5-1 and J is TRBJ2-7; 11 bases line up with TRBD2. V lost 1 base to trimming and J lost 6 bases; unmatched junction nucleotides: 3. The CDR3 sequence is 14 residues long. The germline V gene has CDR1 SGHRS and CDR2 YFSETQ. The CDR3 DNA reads TGCGCCAGCAGCTTGACTAGCGGGAGAGTCGAGCAGTACTTC. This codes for CASSLTSGRVEQYF.

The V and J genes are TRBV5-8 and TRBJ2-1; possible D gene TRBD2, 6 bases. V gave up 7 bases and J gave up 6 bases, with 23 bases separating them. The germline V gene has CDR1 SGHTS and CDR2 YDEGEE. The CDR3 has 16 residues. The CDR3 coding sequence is TGTGCCAGCCAGCTTGGGGCTGGGAGGTTCAGCAATGAGCAGTTCTTC. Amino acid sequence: CASQLGAGRFSNEQFF.

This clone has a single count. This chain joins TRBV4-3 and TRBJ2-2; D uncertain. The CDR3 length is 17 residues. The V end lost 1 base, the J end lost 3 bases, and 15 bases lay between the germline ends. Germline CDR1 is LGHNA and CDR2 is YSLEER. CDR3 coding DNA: TGCGCCAGCAGCCAAGGCCCGGTAAGGTCGGACACCGGGGAGCTGTTTTTT. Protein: CASSQGPVRSDTGELFF.

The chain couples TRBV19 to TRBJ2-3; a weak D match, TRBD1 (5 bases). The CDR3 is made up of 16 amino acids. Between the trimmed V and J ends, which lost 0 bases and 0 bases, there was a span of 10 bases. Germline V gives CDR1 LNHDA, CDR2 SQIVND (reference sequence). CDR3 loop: CASSIEGPASTDTQYF. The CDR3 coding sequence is TGTGCCAGTAGTATAGAGGGGCCGGCTAGCACAGATACGCAGTATTTT.

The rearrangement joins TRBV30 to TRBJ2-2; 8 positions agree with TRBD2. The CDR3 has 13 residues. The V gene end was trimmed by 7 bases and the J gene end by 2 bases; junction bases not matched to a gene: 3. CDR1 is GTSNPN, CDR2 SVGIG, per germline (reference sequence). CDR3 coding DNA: TGTGCCTCCAGCGGGAGAAACACCGGGGAGCTGTTTTTT. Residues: CASSGRNTGELFF.

This CDR3 reads CASSFDNTDTDTQYF. The CDR3 bases are TGTGCCAGCAGCTTCGATAACACAGACACAGATACGCAGTATTTT. V gene TRBV7-2 combines with J gene TRBJ2-3, with D unclear. The CDR3 has 15 residues. Looked up from germline, CDR1 is SGHTA and CDR2 is FQGNSA. V was cut by 3 bases and J by 2 bases, with 12 bases left in between.

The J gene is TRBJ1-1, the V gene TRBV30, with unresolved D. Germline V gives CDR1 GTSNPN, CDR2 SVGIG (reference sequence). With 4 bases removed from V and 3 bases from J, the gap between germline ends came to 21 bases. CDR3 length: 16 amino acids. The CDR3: CAWTTSANYFYTEAFF. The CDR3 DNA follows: TGTGCCTGGACCACATCGGCGAATTATTTTTACACTGAAGCTTTCTTT.

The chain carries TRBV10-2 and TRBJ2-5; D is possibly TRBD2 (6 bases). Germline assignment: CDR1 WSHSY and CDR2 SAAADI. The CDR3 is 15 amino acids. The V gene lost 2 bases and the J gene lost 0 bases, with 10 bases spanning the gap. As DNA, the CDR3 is TGCGCCAGCAGTGAGGGACGGGGGTACCAAGAGACCCAGTACTTC. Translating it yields CASSEGRGYQETQYF.

For the CDR3, the DNA is TGTGCCAGCAGCCGGCCGGTGCCGGGACAGGGTTCAGATACGCAGTATTTT. Amino acid sequence: CASSRPVPGQGSDTQYF. The rearrangement joins TRBV5-4 to TRBJ2-3; 9 nucleotides agree with TRBD1. V lost 4 bases, J lost 4 bases, and 13 bases stayed unmatched. Per germline, CDR1 SGHNT and CDR2 YYREEE (reference sequence). The CDR3 extends over 17 amino acids.

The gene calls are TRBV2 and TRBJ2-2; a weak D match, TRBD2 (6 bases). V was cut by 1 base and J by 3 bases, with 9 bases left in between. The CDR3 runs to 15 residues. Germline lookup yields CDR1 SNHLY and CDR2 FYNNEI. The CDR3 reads CASSEVGGDTGELFF. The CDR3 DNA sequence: TGTGCCAGCAGTGAAGTGGGAGGAGACACCGGGGAGCTGTTTTTT.

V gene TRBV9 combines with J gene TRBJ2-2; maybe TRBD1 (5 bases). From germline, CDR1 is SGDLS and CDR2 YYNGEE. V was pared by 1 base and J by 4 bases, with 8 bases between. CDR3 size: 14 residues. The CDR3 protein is CASSVFGATGELFF. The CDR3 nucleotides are TGTGCCAGCAGCGTATTTGGGGCCACCGGGGAGCTGTTTTTT.

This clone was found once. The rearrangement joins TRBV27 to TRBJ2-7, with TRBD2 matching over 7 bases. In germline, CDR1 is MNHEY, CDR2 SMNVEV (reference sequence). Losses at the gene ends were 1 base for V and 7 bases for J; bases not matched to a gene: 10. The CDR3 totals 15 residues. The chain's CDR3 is CASSLLSNQRGEQYF. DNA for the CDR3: TGTGCCAGCAGTTTATTGTCTAACCAGCGGGGTGAGCAGTACTTC.

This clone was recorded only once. The CDR3 region is CASSEGPDYGYTF. The CDR3, as DNA: TGTGCCAGCAGTGAAGGGCCCGACTATGGCTACACCTTC. The chain carries TRBV6-1 and TRBJ1-2; D is unclear. The CDR3 consists of 13 residues. Germline CDR1 and CDR2: MNHNS and SASEGT. The V and J ends lost 1 base and 3 bases respectively, with 6 bases between them.

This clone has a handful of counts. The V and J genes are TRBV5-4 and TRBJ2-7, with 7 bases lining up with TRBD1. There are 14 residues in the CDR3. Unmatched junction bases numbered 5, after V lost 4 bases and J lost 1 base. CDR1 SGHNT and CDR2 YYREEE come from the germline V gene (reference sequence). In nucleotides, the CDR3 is TGTGCCAGCAGCCTCGGGACAGAGTCCTACGAGCAGTACTTC. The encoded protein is CASSLGTESYEQYF.

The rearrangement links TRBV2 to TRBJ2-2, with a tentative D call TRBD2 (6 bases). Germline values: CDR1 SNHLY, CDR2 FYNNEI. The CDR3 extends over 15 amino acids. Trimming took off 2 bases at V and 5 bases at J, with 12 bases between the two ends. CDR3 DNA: TGTGCCAGCAGTGAATTCCAGGAGGGGACCGGGGAGCTGTTTTTT. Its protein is CASSEFQEGTGELFF.